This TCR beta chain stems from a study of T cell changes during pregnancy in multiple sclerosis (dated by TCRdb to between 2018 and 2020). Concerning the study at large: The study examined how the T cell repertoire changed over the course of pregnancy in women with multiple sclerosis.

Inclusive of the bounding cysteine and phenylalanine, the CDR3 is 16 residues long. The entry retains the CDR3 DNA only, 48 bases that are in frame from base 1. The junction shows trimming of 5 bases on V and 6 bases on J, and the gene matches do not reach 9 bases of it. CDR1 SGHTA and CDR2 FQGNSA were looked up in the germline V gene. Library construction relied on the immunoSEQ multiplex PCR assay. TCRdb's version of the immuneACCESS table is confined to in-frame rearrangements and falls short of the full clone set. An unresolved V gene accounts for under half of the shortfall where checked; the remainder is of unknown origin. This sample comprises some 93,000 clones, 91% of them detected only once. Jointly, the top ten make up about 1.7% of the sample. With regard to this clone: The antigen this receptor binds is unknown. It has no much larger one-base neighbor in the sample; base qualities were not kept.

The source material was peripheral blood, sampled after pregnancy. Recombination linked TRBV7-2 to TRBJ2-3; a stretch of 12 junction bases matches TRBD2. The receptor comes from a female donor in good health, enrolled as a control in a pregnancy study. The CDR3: CASSTPSGGGRDTQYF. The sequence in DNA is TGTGCCAGCAGCACCCCTAGCGGGGGGGGCCGGGATACGCAGTATTTT.